These 8 T cell receptor beta chains share one sample of origin, sequenced in a study of vaccination and CD4 T cells after COVID-19. Cultured CD4+ T-cell DNA underwent Oncomine TCR Beta short-read sequencing. TCRdb reprocessed the PCR reads via MiXCR and lists one record per CDR3 protein. Of about 19,000 distinct CDR3 sequences listed, approximately 49% are singletons. Their recognized antigens are unknown. The treatment here: approximately nine-day PBMC culture with coronavirus spike peptide pools or control peptides (ViraFEST assay). Sequenced: CD4+ T cells from blood, cultured in vitro. These receptor sequences come from a human donor who had recovered from COVID-19.

This chain connects TRBV30 to TRBJ2-7; no clear D gene. The germline V gene encodes CDR1 GTSNPN and CDR2 SVGIG (reference sequence). V was pared by 7 bases and J by 7 bases, with 20 bases between. The CDR3 loop spans 13 amino acids. In nucleotides, the CDR3 is TGTGCCTCGGACCGAAGTAGATCTCAGGAGCAGTACTTC. Amino acids: CASDRSRSQEQYF.

This clonotype was detected a few times. The chain links TRBV10-3 to TRBJ2-7; 8 bases align to TRBD2. This CDR3 has 13 residues. With 10 bases clipped from V and 2 bases from J, the junction kept 7 bases outside the gene matches. Germline-derived CDR1 and CDR2 are ENHRY and SYGVKD. This CDR3 is CATGLARAYEQYF. The CDR3 nucleotides are TGTGCCACAGGACTAGCCAGGGCCTACGAGCAGTACTTC.

This clonotype was counted between two and nine times. V gene TRBV6-2 or TRBV6-3 combines with J gene TRBJ2-3; TRBD1 matches 8 bases. J gave up 9 bases and V 5 bases, and 4 bases lay outside the gene matches. The CDR3 is 12 residues long. Per germline, CDR1 MNHEY and CDR2 SVGEGT. The DNA of the CDR3 is TGTGCCAGCAGTCCAGACAGGGGCACGCAGTATTTT. Its translation is CASSPDRGTQYF.

The genes are TRBV20-1 and TRBJ2-1; either TRBD1 or TRBD2 may supply D (5 bases each). CDR3 length equals 12 residues. V lost 8 bases and J 6 bases, leaving 14 bases between the germline ends. Germline V lookup: CDR1 DFQATT, CDR2 SNEGSKA (reference sequence). The chain's CDR3 is CSPGTGSNEQFF. DNA of the CDR3: TGCAGTCCCGGGACGGGAAGCAATGAGCAGTTCTTC.

The V and J genes are TRBV5-4 and TRBJ2-3; TRBD2 agrees at 8 bases. Germline CDR1 is SGHNT and CDR2 is YYREEE (reference sequence). There are 16 residues in the CDR3. The J segment lost 5 bases and the V segment lost 2 bases, leaving 10 bases of the junction unmatched. The CDR3 coding sequence is TGTGCCAGCAGCTTTCACGGGAGGGCCACAAAAGATACGCAGTATTTT. Its protein is CASSFHGRATKDTQYF.

This clonotype was observed a handful of times. The J gene is TRBJ2-7, the V gene TRBV19; 7 nucleotides match TRBD2. The trim removed 1 base at V and 6 bases at J, leaving 6 bases unmatched. This CDR3 comprises 14 residues. Germline values: CDR1 LNHDA, CDR2 SQIVND (reference sequence). This chain's CDR3 is CASSIGGGSVEQYF. CDR3 nucleotides: TGTGCCAGTAGTATAGGGGGCGGGAGCGTCGAGCAGTACTTC.

V usage is TRBV30 and J usage is TRBJ2-6; D may correspond to TRBD1 or TRBD2 (5 bases each). The CDR3 sequence is 16 residues long. Germline CDR1 GTSNPN, CDR2 SVGIG (reference sequence). V was pared by 1 base and J by 0 bases, with 10 bases between. CDR3 in amino acids: CAWSAWGSSGANVLTF. In DNA, the CDR3 is TGTGCCTGGAGTGCTTGGGGGAGCTCTGGGGCCAACGTCCTGACTTTC.

This rearrangement joins TRBV6-1 to TRBJ2-5; D call uncertain. Germline V gene lookup returns CDR1 MNHNS and CDR2 SASEGT. This CDR3 has 12 amino acids. V was trimmed by 6 bases and J by 3 bases, leaving 8 bases between them. Here the CDR3 reads CASREAEETQYF. As DNA, the CDR3 is TGTGCCAGCAGAGAGGCAGAAGAGACCCAGTACTTC.